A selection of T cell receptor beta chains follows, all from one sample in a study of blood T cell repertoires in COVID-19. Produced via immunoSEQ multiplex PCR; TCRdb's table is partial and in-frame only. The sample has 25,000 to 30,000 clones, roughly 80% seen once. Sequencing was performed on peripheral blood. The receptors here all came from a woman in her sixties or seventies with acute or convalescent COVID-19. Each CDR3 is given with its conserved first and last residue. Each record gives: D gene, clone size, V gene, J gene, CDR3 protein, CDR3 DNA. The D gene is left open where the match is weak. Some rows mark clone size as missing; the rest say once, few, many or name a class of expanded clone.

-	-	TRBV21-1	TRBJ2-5	CASSKALSLQETQYF	TGTGCCAGCAGCAAAGCTCTGAGCCTCCAAGAGACCCAGTACTTC
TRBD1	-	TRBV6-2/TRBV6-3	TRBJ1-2	CASSYSTGGMQGYTF	TGTGCCAGCAGTTACTCGACAGGGGGGATGCAGGGCTACACCTTC
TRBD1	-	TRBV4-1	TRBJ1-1	CASSLIGQGETEAFF	TGCGCCAGCAGCCTTATCGGACAGGGGGAAACTGAAGCTTTCTTT
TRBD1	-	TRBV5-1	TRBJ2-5	CASSPPSGTGGDQTQYF	TGCGCCAGCAGCCCACCGTCCGGGACAGGGGGCGATCAGACCCAGTACTTC
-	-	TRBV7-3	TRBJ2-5	CASSPGGGETQYF	TGTGCCAGCAGCCCTGGGGGGGGCGAGACCCAGTACTTC
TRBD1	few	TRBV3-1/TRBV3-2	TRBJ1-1	CASSRGAGGYTEAFF	TGTGCCAGCAGCCGGGGCGCAGGGGGCTACACTGAAGCTTTCTTT
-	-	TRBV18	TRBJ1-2	CASSPFPRDGYTF	TGTGCCAGCTCCCCCTTTCCGCGAGATGGCTACACCTTC
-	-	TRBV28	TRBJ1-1	CASSSGRRAFF	TGTGCCAGCAGTTCCGGGAGACGAGCTTTCTTT
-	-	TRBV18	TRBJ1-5	CASSPGAAVGQPQHF	TGTGCCAGCTCACCAGGGGCTGCCGTGGGACAGCCCCAGCATTTT
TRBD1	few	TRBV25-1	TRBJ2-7	CASSGAGTGEFEQYF	TGTGCCAGCAGTGGCGCCGGGACAGGGGAATTCGAGCAGTACTTC
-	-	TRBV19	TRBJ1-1	CASSILGAPYTEAFF	TGTGCCAGTAGTATCCTAGGGGCCCCCTACACTGAAGCTTTCTTT
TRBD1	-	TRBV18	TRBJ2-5	CASSRTGYQETQYF	TGTGCCAGCTCAAGGACAGGGTACCAAGAGACCCAGTACTTC
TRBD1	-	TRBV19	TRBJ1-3	CASLRTGGNTIYF	TGTGCCAGTCTCCGGACAGGAGGAAACACCATATATTTT
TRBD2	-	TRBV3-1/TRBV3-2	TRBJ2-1	CASSQGGGPYNEQFF	TGTGCCAGCAGCCAGGGCGGGGGGCCGTACAATGAGCAGTTCTTC
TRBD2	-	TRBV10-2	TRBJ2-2	CASRHLAGANTGELFF	TGCGCCAGCAGACATCTAGCGGGAGCGAACACCGGGGAGCTGTTTTTT
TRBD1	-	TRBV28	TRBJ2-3	CASSATGSTDTQYF	TGTGCCAGCAGTGCGACAGGGAGCACAGATACGCAGTATTTT
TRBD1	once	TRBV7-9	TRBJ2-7	CASSIDRGRTYEQYF	TGTGCCAGCAGCATAGACAGGGGAAGAACCTACGAGCAGTACTTC
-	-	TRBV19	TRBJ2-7	CASSIARGFPYEQYF	TGTGCCAGTAGTATAGCCCGGGGGTTCCCCTACGAGCAGTACTTC
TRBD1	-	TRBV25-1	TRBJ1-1	CASVQPGGGSTEAFF	TGTGCCAGCGTCCAGCCAGGGGGCGGGAGCACTGAAGCTTTCTTT
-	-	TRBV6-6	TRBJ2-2	CASSPFRVKTNTGELFF	TGTGCCAGCAGTCCGTTCAGGGTAAAAACGAACACCGGGGAGCTGTTTTTT
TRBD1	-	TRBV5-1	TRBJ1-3	CASTQGATGNTIYF	TGCGCCAGCACACAGGGGGCGACTGGAAACACCATATATTTT
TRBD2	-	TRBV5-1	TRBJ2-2	CASSLGPSGATGELFF	TGCGCCAGCAGCTTGGGGCCTAGCGGGGCCACCGGGGAGCTGTTTTTT
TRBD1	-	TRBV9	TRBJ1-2	CASSVGGTGVGYTF	TGTGCCAGCAGCGTAGGGGGGACAGGGGTTGGCTACACCTTC
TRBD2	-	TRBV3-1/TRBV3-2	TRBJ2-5	CASSQKRGTSGAETQYF	TGTGCCAGCAGCCAAAAGAGGGGTACTAGCGGGGCAGAGACCCAGTACTTC
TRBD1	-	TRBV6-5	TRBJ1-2	CASSPRQGVYGYTF	TGTGCCAGCAGTCCTAGACAGGGAGTCTATGGCTACACCTTC
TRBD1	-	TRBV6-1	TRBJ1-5	CASSDRGIGQPQHF	TGTGCCAGCAGTGACAGGGGGATTGGGCAGCCCCAGCATTTT
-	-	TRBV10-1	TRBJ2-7	CASSDGYEQYF	TGCGCCAGCAGTGACGGCTACGAGCAGTACTTC
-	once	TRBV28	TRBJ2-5	CASSFHNEGETQYF	TGTGCCAGCAGTTTTCATAACGAGGGAGAGACCCAGTACTTC
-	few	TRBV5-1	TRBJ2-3	CASSPERADSTDTQYF	TGCGCCAGCAGCCCCGAGAGGGCCGACAGCACAGATACGCAGTATTTT
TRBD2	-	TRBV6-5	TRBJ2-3	CASSYSASGADTQYF	TGTGCCAGCAGTTACTCGGCTAGCGGGGCGGATACGCAGTATTTT
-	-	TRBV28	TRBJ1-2	CASSSTLGANYGYTF	TGTGCCAGCAGTTCCACTTTAGGAGCTAACTATGGCTACACCTTC
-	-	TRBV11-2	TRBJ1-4	CASKPGMGSNEKLFF	TGTGCCAGCAAGCCAGGAATGGGTTCCAATGAAAAACTGTTTTTT
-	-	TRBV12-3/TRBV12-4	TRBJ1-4	CASSPLRVGKLFF	TGTGCCAGCAGTCCGCTCAGGGTGGGAAAACTGTTTTTT
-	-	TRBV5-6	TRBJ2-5	CASSPGRFEETQYF	TGTGCCAGCAGCCCGGGAAGGTTTGAGGAGACCCAGTACTTC
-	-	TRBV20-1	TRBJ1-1	CSASIAGQKGRAFF	TGCAGTGCTAGTATAGCCGGACAGAAGGGTAGAGCTTTCTTT
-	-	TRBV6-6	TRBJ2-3	CASRNSPGTDTQYF	TGTGCCAGCAGGAACTCGCCGGGGACAGATACGCAGTATTTT
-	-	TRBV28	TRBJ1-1	CASSSTRGVTEAFF	TGTGCCAGCAGTTCAACCCGGGGGGTTACTGAAGCTTTCTTT
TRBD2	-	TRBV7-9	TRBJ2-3	CASSSGKRGAGSSTDTQYF	TGTGCCAGCAGCTCAGGGAAGCGGGGGGCCGGATCTAGCACAGATACGCAGTATTTT
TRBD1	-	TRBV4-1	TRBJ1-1	CASSPRGLTEAFF	TGCGCCAGCAGCCCCAGGGGGTTAACTGAAGCTTTCTTT
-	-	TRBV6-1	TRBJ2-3	CASSESFTGLDTQYF	TGTGCCAGCAGTGAGTCCTTTACAGGGTTGGATACGCAGTATTTT
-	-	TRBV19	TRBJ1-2	CASSATVYGYTF	TGTGCCAGTAGTGCGACAGTCTATGGCTACACCTTC
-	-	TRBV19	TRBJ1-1	CASSTGLLNEAFF	TGTGCCAGTAGTACCGGACTACTCAATGAAGCTTTCTTT
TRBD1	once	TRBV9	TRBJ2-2	CASSGRDRGHQRTGELFF	TGTGCCAGCAGCGGGAGGGACAGGGGGCACCAAAGGACCGGGGAGCTGTTTTTT
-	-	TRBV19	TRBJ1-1	CASKGEWAFF	TGTGCCAGTAAGGGGGAGTGGGCTTTCTTT
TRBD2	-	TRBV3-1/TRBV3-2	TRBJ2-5	CASSLPGLGGETQYF	TGTGCCAGCAGCCTCCCGGGACTGGGAGGGGAGACCCAGTACTTC
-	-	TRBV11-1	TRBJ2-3	CASSFVQTGTQYF	TGTGCCAGCAGCTTCGTCCAGACGGGTACGCAGTATTTT
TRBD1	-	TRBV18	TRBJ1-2	CASSPRQGADYGYTF	TGTGCCAGCTCACCTAGACAGGGGGCTGACTATGGCTACACCTTC
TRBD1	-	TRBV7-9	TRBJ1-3	CASSLGGPGTGGNTIYF	TGTGCCAGCAGCTTAGGCGGACCCGGGACAGGGGGAAACACCATATATTTT